This paragraph covers one T cell receptor (beta chain) sequence. This sample is part of a study of blood T cell repertoires in COVID-19. Study at large: Samples came from the United States, Italy and Spain, spanning acute and convalescent COVID-19. Sample material is recorded as cDNA or gDNA derived from T cells, B-cell-depleted T cells, or PBMCs.

In the original processing: By means of reference gene primer amplification, nucleated cell counts were estimated. Assay used: immunoSEQ multiplex PCR; TCRdb lists only in-frame clones, some missing. V and J calls and clone size are given by that table; D and trimming were obtained from the DNA. The data contain around 99,000 clones, about 90% of them singletons. This TCR was recovered from a woman in her thirties with acute or convalescent COVID-19. The sequenced sample consisted of peripheral blood.

The CDR3 is CASSWQGVEAFF. Here the CDR3 DNA reads TGTGCCAGTAGTTGGCAAGGGGTTGAAGCTTTCTTT. The chain combines TRBV19 with TRBJ1-1, with a possible D match to TRBD1 (5 bases). V was pared by 5 bases and J by 7 bases, with 11 bases between. Germline CDR1 and CDR2: LNHDA and SQIVND (reference sequence). This CDR3 spans 12 amino acids.